Shown below are 21 T cell receptor beta chains from a single sample sequenced in a study of shared clonotypes between healthy human individuals. The protocol was immunoSEQ multiplex PCR, while the TCRdb copy is restricted to in-frame clones and leaves out a portion. The sample has about 2.1 million clones, 85% to 95% seen once. CD45RO-negative cells were positively selected for CCR7, leaving out terminally differentiated effector memory CD45RA+ cells. Sequenced sample: naive CD8+ T cells from PBMCs. These receptors all come from a man aged 18 to 29 in good health. Some clones in this sample may be carry-over from other donors' samples.

The rearrangement links TRBV28 to TRBJ1-5; D may be TRBD1 (6 bases). V lost 7 bases, J lost 5 bases, and 21 bases lay in between. Germline lookup yields CDR1 MDHEN and CDR2 SYDVKM. This CDR3 region has 16 residues. CDR3 loop: CASNSPGGGPYQPQHF. The DNA of the CDR3 is TGTGCCAGCAATTCCCCGGGCGGGGGCCCATATCAGCCCCAGCATTTT.

The V call is TRBV9, the J call TRBJ2-1; 9 nucleotides agree with TRBD1. After removal of 3 bases from V and 6 bases from J, the junction contained 7 bases not matched to a gene. The germline V gene has CDR1 SGDLS and CDR2 YYNGEE. CDR3 length equals 15 residues. The CDR3 DNA reads TGTGCCAGCAGCGCGCGAACAGGGGGCGTCAATGAGCAGTTCTTC. The encoded protein is CASSARTGGVNEQFF.

This clone came up a few times. The V and J genes are TRBV4-1 and TRBJ1-1, with D possibly being TRBD1 (5 bases). This CDR3 spans 14 amino acids. The V and J ends lost 4 bases and 1 base respectively, with 10 bases between them. From germline, CDR1 is MGHRA and CDR2 YSYEKL. CDR3 in amino acids: CASSPAGGNTEAFF. For the CDR3, the DNA is TGCGCCAGCAGCCCCGCGGGGGGGAACACTGAAGCTTTCTTT.

The gene calls are TRBV7-8 and TRBJ2-2; D is possibly TRBD2 (5 bases). CDR3 size: 15 residues. V lost 5 bases to trimming and J lost 4 bases, with 14 bases between them. CDR1 is SGHVS and CDR2 is FQNEAQ in the germline V gene. CDR3 amino acids: CASSPHSEGTGELFF. DNA of the CDR3: TGTGCCAGCAGCCCCCACTCCGAGGGCACCGGGGAGCTGTTTTTT.

To note about this clone: Germline is not matched at one junction end, which may reflect a read error. The chain has TRBV9 and TRBJ1-1; TRBD1 is a possible D gene (5 bases). Germline V CDR1 and CDR2: SGDLS, YYNGEE. The CDR3 spans 13 residues. CDR3 nucleotides: TGTGCCGGCAGCGTAGCCGGGGCCGCTGAAGCTTTCTTT. Its protein is CAGSVAGAAEAFF.

V and J are TRBV19 and TRBJ2-3; no clear D gene. The CDR3 loop spans 15 amino acids. V was cut by 5 bases and J by 2 bases, with 14 bases left in between. Germline V gene lookup returns CDR1 LNHDA and CDR2 SQIVND (reference sequence). The DNA for the CDR3 is TGTGCCAGTAGTTTGGTGGGCTTCGCCACAGATACGCAGTATTTT. Protein sequence: CASSLVGFATDTQYF.

This clone was found once. V and J are TRBV6-5 and TRBJ2-5; D may be TRBD1 (5 bases). The CDR3 loop spans 12 amino acids. Germline CDR1 reads MNHEY; CDR2 reads SVGAGI. Trimming stripped 5 bases from V and 5 bases from J, with 9 bases between. The CDR3: CASSPQGETQYF. The CDR3 DNA is TGTGCCAGCAGTCCCCAGGGTGAGACCCAGTACTTC.

The CDR3 region has the DNA TGTGCCACCAGAACGCGGAGGATCTATGAGCAGTTCTTC. It codes for CATRTRRIYEQFF. This sequence joins TRBV15 and TRBJ2-1, with D possibly matching TRBD2 (5 bases). V lost 6 bases to trimming and J lost 8 bases, with 14 bases between them. Germline V gene data show CDR1 as LNHNV and CDR2 as YYDKDF (reference sequence). The CDR3 length is 13 residues.

This clone was detected only once. The sample carries other DNA sequences with the same CDR3. This chain joins TRBV28 and TRBJ1-1, with D possibly being TRBD1 (5 bases). Trimming left V 0 bases short and J 5 bases short, with 10 bases between. The CDR3 has 14 amino acids. CDR1 and CDR2 (germline): MDHEN, SYDVKM. The CDR3 bases are TGTGCCAGCAGTTTATGGGGGGGAAGAACTGAAGCTTTCTTT. Encoded protein: CASSLWGGRTEAFF.

V and J are TRBV7-9 and TRBJ2-7; a possible D gene is TRBD2 (5 bases). The CDR3 spans 12 residues. Looked up from germline, CDR1 is SEHNR and CDR2 is FQNEAQ (reference sequence). Trimming cost V 1 base and J 12 bases, with 13 bases left between them. CDR3 bases: TGTGCCAGCAGCTTAGGAAAGGGAGAGTGGTACTTC. It specifies CASSLGKGEWYF.

The CDR3 bases are TGTGCCAGCAGTCAGCAGAGCTCCTACAATGAGCAGTTCTTC. The encoded protein is CASSQQSSYNEQFF. The rearrangement links TRBV27 to TRBJ2-1; no reliable D call. Germline CDR1 is MNHEY and CDR2 is SMNVEV (reference sequence). V dropped 5 bases and J dropped 0 bases, with 8 bases sitting between them. The CDR3 consists of 14 residues.

The genes are TRBV6-6 and TRBJ2-1; 10 nucleotides align to TRBD1. Trimming removed 4 bases from V and 4 bases from J; junction bases left unmatched: 7. There are 16 residues in the CDR3. CDR1 MNHNY and CDR2 SVGAGI come from the germline V gene (reference sequence). The CDR3 DNA sequence: TGTGCCAGCAGTTTTGTGGGACAGGGGATTTACAATGAGCAGTTCTTC. Its translation is CASSFVGQGIYNEQFF.

The chain recombines TRBV5-6 with TRBJ2-7, with no clear D. The V end lost 2 bases, the J end lost 1 base, and 10 bases lay between the germline ends. This CDR3 is 14 amino acids long. Germline CDR1 reads SGHDT; CDR2 reads YYEEEE. The CDR3 DNA is TGTGCCAGCAGCTTCGTCGGTAGTTCCTACGAGCAGTACTTC. Protein: CASSFVGSSYEQYF.

The chain recombines TRBV19 with TRBJ2-7, with D perhaps TRBD1 (6 bases). CDR1 and CDR2 (germline): LNHDA, SQIVND (reference sequence). The CDR3 extends over 13 amino acids. Trimming pared 5 bases from V and 4 bases from J, leaving 12 bases between. DNA for the CDR3: TGTGCCAGTAGTCCCCGACAGGATTACGAGCAGTACTTC. It is translated as CASSPRQDYEQYF.

The chain has TRBV5-6 and TRBJ2-7; D is possibly TRBD1 (7 bases). Trimming removed 3 bases from V and 0 bases from J, with 13 bases in between. The length of the CDR3 is 15 residues. Germline V gene lookup returns CDR1 SGHDT and CDR2 YYEEEE. In DNA, the CDR3 is TGTGCCAGCAGCTCGGGGGACAGACCCTCCTACGAGCAGTACTTC. This sequence encodes CASSSGDRPSYEQYF.

The chain couples TRBV30 to TRBJ2-2; D is ambiguous. Deletions cut 0 bases from V and 4 bases from J, with 9 bases between. The CDR3 extends over 14 amino acids. The germline V gene has CDR1 GTSNPN and CDR2 SVGIG (reference sequence). The CDR3 region has the DNA TGTGCCTGGAGTGTACGGGTCATCACCGGGGAGCTGTTTTTT. Encoded protein: CAWSVRVITGELFF.

This clone was seen only a few times. This chain connects TRBV29-1 to TRBJ1-1; D ambiguous. With 0 bases removed from V and 5 bases from J, the gap between germline ends came to 13 bases. Germline lookup yields CDR1 SQVTM and CDR2 ANQGSEA. The CDR3 loop spans 14 amino acids. The CDR3 bases are TGCAGCGTTGAAGATGCAAGAGAGCTGACTGAAGCTTTCTTT. Its translation: CSVEDARELTEAFF.

J is TRBJ1-1 and V is TRBV7-8; TRBD1 might be the D (6 bases). The V gene lost 2 bases and the J gene lost 1 base, with 17 bases spanning the gap. The CDR3 is made up of 17 amino acids. In germline, CDR1 is SGHVS, CDR2 FQNEAQ. Here the CDR3 DNA reads TGTGCCAGCAGCTTAAAGAGTTACAGGGAGGGGAACACTGAAGCTTTCTTT. It encodes CASSLKSYREGNTEAFF. The complete variable domain, with remaining parts taken from reference TRBV7-8 and TRBJ1-1, reads GAGVSQSPRYKVAKRGQDVALRCDPISGHVSLFWYQQALGQGPEFLTYFQNEAQLDKSGLPSDRFFAERPEGSVSTLKIQRTQQEDSAVYLCASSLKSYREGNTEAFFGQGTRLTVV.

This clone was detected only once. The genes are TRBV29-1 and TRBJ1-3; maybe TRBD1 (5 bases). This CDR3 spans 17 amino acids. The V and J ends lost 0 bases and 1 base respectively, with 16 bases between them. Germline assignment: CDR1 SQVTM and CDR2 ANQGSEA. The CDR3 DNA reads as TGCAGCGTTGAAGAATGGGGGGGATGGTTGTCTGGAAACACCATATATTTT. Translating gives CSVEEWGGWLSGNTIYF. The full variable domain, with the rest looked up from reference TRBV29-1 and TRBJ1-3, is SAVISQKPSRDICQRGTSLTIQCQVDSQVTMMFWYRQQPGQSLTLIATANQGSEATYESGFVIDKFPISRPNLTFSTLTVSNMSPEDSSIYLCSVEEWGGWLSGNTIYFGEGSWLTVV.

The genes are TRBV5-6 and TRBJ2-1, with TRBD2 matching over 9 bases. CDR1 is SGHDT and CDR2 is YYEEEE in the germline V gene. Trimming removed 3 bases from V and 6 bases from J; junction bases left unmatched: 7. The CDR3 extends over 15 amino acids. The CDR3 sequence is CASSYRLAAGNEQFF. Here the CDR3 DNA reads TGTGCCAGCAGCTACAGACTAGCGGCTGGCAATGAGCAGTTCTTC. Together with reference TRBV5-6 and TRBJ2-1, the CDR3 gives the full variable domain: DAGVTQSPTHLIKTRGQQVTLRCSPKSGHDTVSWYQQALGQGPQFIFQYYEEEERQRGNFPDRFSGHQFPNYSSELNVNALLLGDSALYLCASSYRLAAGNEQFFGPGTRLTVL.

The chain employs TRBV5-1 and TRBJ2-5; D remains ambiguous. Trimming shortened V by 5 bases and J by 7 bases, and 15 bases separated the two germline ends. Germline V lookup: CDR1 SGHRS, CDR2 YFSETQ. This CDR3 is built from 13 residues. CDR3 residues: CASRHELDGTQYF. Written as DNA, the CDR3 is TGCGCCAGCAGGCACGAACTCGACGGGACCCAGTACTTC. Drawing the rest from reference TRBV5-1 and TRBJ2-5, the complete variable domain is KAGVTQTPRYLIKTRGQQVTLSCSPISGHRSVSWYQQTPGQGLQFLFEYFSETQRNKGNFPGRFSGRQFSNSRSEMNVSTLELGDSALYLCASRHELDGTQYFGPGTRLLVL.